Below, one T cell receptor beta chain is given with its context. The antigen is unknown. V lost 6 bases and J lost 2, with 15 bases in between. CDR1 is LNHNV, CDR2 YYDKDF, per germline (reference sequence). The CDR3 sequence is 15 residues long. This sample stems from a study of T cell responses to AZD1222 COVID-19 vaccine. General observations from the study: No repertoire was sampled before or during the peak T cell response, only after it. With dominance at 160-218 and 743-854, vaccine-associated CD4 TCRs spanned spike. Only six people who got AZD1222 tested seropositive at baseline.

TCRdb's copy holds only in-frame clones and misses some; the assay was immunoSEQ multiplex PCR. The sample comprises about 120,000 clones, about nine tenths of which are singletons, and approximately 2.5% rests with the top ten. The rearrangement links TRBV15 to TRBJ2-3; the D is unclear. The receptor's source is an adult who received the AZD1222 COVID-19 vaccine. Sequencing was performed on peripheral blood, taken 28 days after the second AZD1222 dose. The CDR3 nucleotides read TGTGCCACCAGGGGGTTGAGGAGCCCCACAGATACGCAGTATTTT. It translates to CATRGLRSPTDTQYF.